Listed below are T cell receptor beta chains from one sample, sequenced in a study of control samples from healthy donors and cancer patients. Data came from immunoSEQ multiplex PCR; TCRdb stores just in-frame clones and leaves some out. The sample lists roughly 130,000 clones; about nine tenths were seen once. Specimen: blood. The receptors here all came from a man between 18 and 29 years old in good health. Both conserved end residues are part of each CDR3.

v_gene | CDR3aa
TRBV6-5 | CASRTGQGNTIYF
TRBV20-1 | CSASGVLELVTDTQYF
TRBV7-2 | CASSFLVSETQYF
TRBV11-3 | CASSRASETQYF
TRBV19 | CASSTQDGGHNSGANVLTF
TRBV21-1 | CASSRLSGANVLTF
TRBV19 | CASSTGENSPLHF
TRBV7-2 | CASEAGQGLETQYF
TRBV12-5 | CASGSRTGADEQYF
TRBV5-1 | CASSYLAGSSDTQYF
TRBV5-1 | CASRDGTVYNEKLFF
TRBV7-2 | CASRAGTGGPQTQYF
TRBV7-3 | CASSFSGPGELFF
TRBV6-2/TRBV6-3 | CASSYQEGAASFF
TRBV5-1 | CASTKQGGPSTDTQYF
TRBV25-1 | CASSEGGGQETQYF
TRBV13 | CASSRRGGNEKLFF
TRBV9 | CASSRLAGTSYEQYF
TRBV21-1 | CASTTTREKRYVNYEQYF
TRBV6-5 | CATRGAGAANYGYTF
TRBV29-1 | CSVALTIGISGNTIYF
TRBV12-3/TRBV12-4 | CASSSEREKLFF
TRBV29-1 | CSVLTGGLWGYTF
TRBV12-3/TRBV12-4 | CASSPAGLNEQFF
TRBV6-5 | CASREDRVGTQYF